Listed below are T cell receptor beta chains from one sample, sequenced in a study of blood T cells in healthy people across ages. In TCRdb, the 5' RACE reads were re-called with MiXCR into one record per CDR3 protein. The sample consists of about 670,000 distinct CDR3 sequences, approximately 52% of them appearing once. The sample was blood. The receptors originated from an elderly woman in good health. Both conserved end residues are part of each CDR3. A D gene is named only where the DNA matches it firmly. Expanded clones are given a class, and other clones once, few, many or no size at all.

clone size	V gene	D gene	J gene	CDR3 protein	CDR3 DNA
.	TRBV3-1	.	TRBJ2-4	CASSPIQGPGNIQYF	TGTGCCAGCAGCCCGATCCAGGGTCCCGGAAACATTCAGTACTTC
.	TRBV3-1	TRBD2	TRBJ2-5	CASSQILAGGFEQYF	TGTGCCAGCAGCCAAATTCTAGCGGGAGGGTTTGAGCAGTACTTC
.	TRBV12-3/TRBV12-4	.	TRBJ2-2	CASSLFSGVGELFF	TGTGCCAGCAGTTTATTCTCAGGGGTCGGGGAGCTGTTTTTT
.	TRBV15	.	TRBJ2-3	CTTSRSRGVATDTQYF	TGTACCACCAGCAGATCACGGGGAGTGGCGACAGATACGCAGTATTTT
few	TRBV20-1	.	TRBJ2-7	CSASGVSSYEQYF	TGCAGTGCTAGTGGGGTAAGCTCCTACGAGCAGTACTTC
many	TRBV7-2	.	TRBJ2-5	CASSSRRETQYF	TGTGCCAGCAGCTCTCGTCGGGAGACCCAGTACTTC
.	TRBV9	.	TRBJ1-6	CASSVDGKSYNSPLHF	TGTGCCAGCAGCGTAGACGGGAAGTCATATAATTCACCCCTCCACTTT
.	TRBV27	.	TRBJ1-5	CASSYSGRNQPQHF	TGTGCCAGCAGTTATTCTGGGAGAAATCAGCCCCAGCATTTT
once	TRBV20-1	.	TRBJ1-5	CSAGDAPQRWGQPQHF	TGCAGTGCTGGAGATGCCCCCCAAAGGTGGGGCCAGCCCCAGCATTTT
few	TRBV28	.	TRBJ1-6	CASSGGKGAHSPLHF	TGTGCCAGCAGTGGGGGGAAAGGGGCCCACTCACCCCTCCACTTT
.	TRBV6-5	TRBD1	TRBJ2-2	CASSYSRSTGLSGELFF	TGTGCCAGCAGTTACTCAAGGTCGACAGGGTTAAGCGGGGAGCTGTTTTTT
few	TRBV12-3/TRBV12-4	.	TRBJ1-1	CASSYLGGNTEAFF	TGTGCCAGCTCATACTTAGGGGGGAACACTGAAGCTTTCTTT
many	TRBV7-3	.	TRBJ2-1	CASSSSPAYNEQFF	TGTGCCAGCAGCTCGAGTCCGGCATACAATGAGCAGTTCTTC
.	TRBV12-3/TRBV12-4	TRBD2	TRBJ2-5	CAISLAALAGDHEQYF	TGTGCCATCAGTTTAGCAGCACTAGCGGGAGACCATGAGCAGTACTTC
.	TRBV6-1	TRBD1	TRBJ1-5	CASREDGQGGQPQHF	TGTGCCAGCAGGGAAGACGGACAGGGCGGCCAGCCCCAGCATTTT
many	TRBV10-3	.	TRBJ2-7	CAISESKGAFEQYF	TGTGCCATCAGTGAGTCGAAAGGGGCGTTCGAGCAGTACTTC
.	TRBV9	.	TRBJ2-2	CASSVGWNTGELFF	TGTGCCAGCAGCGTAGGTTGGAACACCGGGGAGCTGTTTTTT
once	TRBV14	.	TRBJ2-7	CASSQGLEEQYF	TGTGCCAGCAGCCAAGGCCTTGAAGAGCAGTACTTC
.	TRBV28	TRBD1	TRBJ1-5	CASNLGQGGQPQHF	TGTGCCAGCAACCTGGGACAGGGGGGTCAGCCCCAGCATTTT
many	TRBV5-1	.	TRBJ2-5	CASSPQGITTETQYF	TGCGCCAGCAGCCCTCAGGGGATAACGACAGAGACCCAGTACTTC
few	TRBV7-2	.	TRBJ2-2	CASSPRDRTGELFF	TGTGCCAGCAGCCCGAGAGACAGGACCGGGGAGCTGTTTTTT
.	TRBV20-1	.	TRBJ2-7	CSARSALHSYEQYF	TGCAGTGCTAGATCGGCACTCCACTCCTACGAGCAGTACTTC
.	TRBV7-6	.	TRBJ1-1	CASSSERGNTEAFF	TGTGCCAGCAGCTCAGAAAGGGGGAACACTGAAGCTTTCTTT
few	TRBV20-1	.	TRBJ2-5	CSASFGETQYF	TGCAGTGCTTCCTTCGGGGAGACCCAGTACTTC
.	TRBV5-1	.	TRBJ1-2	CASSLEFGSAGYTF	TGCGCCAGCAGCTTGGAGTTTGGGTCCGCTGGCTACACCTTC